The 27 T cell receptor beta chains presented below share a single source sample, sequenced in a study of OX40 agonist ivuxolimab in advanced cancers. Generated by immunoSEQ multiplex PCR, the TCRdb table keeps only in-frame clones and is missing some. The sample carries around 140,000 clones, just over 90% recorded once. The sequencing used CD4+ or CD8+ T cells sorted from blood, collected in a trial of the OX40 agonist ivuxolimab. The receptors originated from an adult with an advanced solid tumor such as melanoma, head and neck, liver or kidney cancer.

The chain couples TRBV6-5 to TRBJ2-7; the D is unclear. This CDR3 has 14 amino acids. Germline assignment: CDR1 MNHEY and CDR2 SVGAGI. Trimming stripped 2 bases from V and 0 bases from J, with 8 bases between. CDR3 sequence reads: CASSYQTHSYEQYF. As DNA, the CDR3 is TGTGCCAGCAGTTACCAGACCCACTCCTACGAGCAGTACTTC.

The chain links TRBV5-6 to TRBJ2-1; 7 bases map to TRBD2. CDR3 length: 13 residues. V shed 3 bases and J 8 bases; nucleotides not matched to a gene: 5. Germline loops: CDR1 SGHDT, CDR2 YYEEEE. This CDR3 reads CASSWTRVHEQFF. Written as DNA, the CDR3 is TGTGCCAGCAGCTGGACTAGGGTACATGAGCAGTTCTTC.

The chain is built from TRBV11-2 and TRBJ2-7, with a possible D match to TRBD2 (5 bases). CDR1 is SGHAT and CDR2 is FQNNGV in the germline V gene. The germline V and J ends were trimmed by 8 bases and 0 bases, with 17 bases remaining between them. The CDR3 consists of 15 residues. CDR3 bases: TGTGCCAGCGCCGCGGGCGGCTTAAGCTCCTACGAGCAGTACTTC. Translated: CASAAGGLSSYEQYF.

The CDR3 is CASSPKGGGVRADTQYF. The CDR3, as DNA: TGTGCCAGTAGTCCTAAGGGTGGAGGGGTGAGGGCAGATACGCAGTATTTT. The chain recombines TRBV19 with TRBJ2-3; weak D call: TRBD2 (6 bases). The CDR3 spans 17 residues. Germline V gene data show CDR1 as LNHDA and CDR2 as SQIVND (reference sequence). Trimming removed 5 bases from V and 4 bases from J, with 22 bases in between.

The rearrangement joins TRBV25-1 to TRBJ2-1; 11 nucleotides line up with TRBD1. This CDR3 region has 14 residues. The V gene end was trimmed by 6 bases and the J gene end by 6 bases; junction bases not matched to a gene: 4. Germline assignment: CDR1 MGHDK and CDR2 SYGVNS. The CDR3 nucleotides read TGTGCCAGCAGGCGGGACAGGGGGATCAATGAGCAGTTCTTC. This codes for CASRRDRGINEQFF.

This chain joins TRBV30 and TRBJ1-3; weak D call: TRBD1 (5 bases). Germline V CDR1 and CDR2: GTSNPN, SVGIG (reference sequence). The CDR3 loop spans 14 amino acids. The germline V and J ends were trimmed by 1 base and 1 base, with 8 bases remaining between them. CDR3 residues: CAWSDQGSGNTIYF. The CDR3 nucleotides are TGTGCCTGGAGTGACCAGGGATCTGGAAACACCATATATTTT.

V gene TRBV10-3 combines with J gene TRBJ1-5; the D is unclear. The germline gives CDR1 ENHRY, CDR2 SYGVKD. This CDR3 contains 13 residues. Trimming left V 2 bases short and J 5 bases short, with 7 bases between. CDR3 protein: CAISEPSDQPQHF. The CDR3 DNA reads as TGTGCCATCAGTGAGCCCTCGGATCAGCCCCAGCATTTT.

The chain employs TRBV4-2 and TRBJ1-2; TRBD1 matches 9 bases. J was trimmed by 7 bases and V by 3 bases; bases with no gene match: 3. Per germline, CDR1 LGHNA and CDR2 YNFKEQ. The CDR3 has 13 amino acids. CDR3 in amino acids: CASSQGQGGGYTF. The CDR3 nucleotides are TGTGCCAGCAGCCAGGGACAGGGTGGTGGCTACACCTTC.

CDR3 residues: CASSLDFNLRGRPADTQYF. DNA of the CDR3: TGTGCCAGCAGCTTAGATTTTAATTTGAGGGGTCGTCCCGCAGATACGCAGTATTTT. This chain joins TRBV7-2 and TRBJ2-3; perhaps D is TRBD1 or TRBD2 (5 bases each). The CDR3 runs to 19 residues. Trimming removed 1 base at V and 4 bases at J, with 24 bases between. Looked up from germline, CDR1 is SGHTA and CDR2 is FQGNSA.

The J gene is TRBJ2-1, the V gene TRBV19; the match to TRBD2 covers 7 bases. This CDR3 region has 15 residues. Losses at the gene ends were 4 bases for V and 3 bases for J; bases not matched to a gene: 6. The germline gives CDR1 LNHDA, CDR2 SQIVND (reference sequence). Written as DNA, the CDR3 is TGTGCCAGTAGTACCACCGGGACTAACTACAATGAGCAGTTCTTC. Residues: CASSTTGTNYNEQFF.

The chain recombines TRBV7-2 with TRBJ1-6; 9 nucleotides line up with TRBD1. Germline CDR1 is SGHTA and CDR2 is FQGNSA. Trimming at V came to 2 bases and at J to 7 bases, leaving 6 bases not matched to a gene. This CDR3 is built from 16 residues. CDR3 residues: CASSLRVGTGNSPLHF. CDR3 DNA sequence: TGTGCCAGCAGCTTAAGGGTCGGGACAGGGAATTCACCCCTCCACTTT.

The V and J genes are TRBV5-8 and TRBJ1-2; 8 nucleotides agree with TRBD1. CDR1 SGHTS and CDR2 YDEGEE come from the germline V gene. The CDR3 has 15 residues. The V segment lost 4 bases and the J segment 0 bases; nucleotides outside the gene matches: 5. The CDR3 nucleotides are TGTGCCAGCAGCGCAGGACAGGGACCTAACTATGGCTACACCTTC. Encoded protein: CASSAGQGPNYGYTF.

The V and J genes are TRBV2 and TRBJ1-1; 9 positions agree with TRBD1. The V gene end was trimmed by 6 bases and the J gene end by 6 bases; junction bases not matched to a gene: 2. The CDR3 loop spans 12 amino acids. Germline lookup yields CDR1 SNHLY and CDR2 FYNNEI. The CDR3 reads CASRDRGPEAFF. The CDR3 coding sequence is TGTGCCAGCAGGGACAGGGGTCCTGAAGCTTTCTTT.

The CDR3 nucleotides read TGCGCCAGCAGCCCCCGGACTAGCGGGGGGGGGAACATTCAGTACTTC. Its protein is CASSPRTSGGGNIQYF. This sequence joins TRBV5-1 and TRBJ2-4, with 15 bases fitting TRBD2. Germline CDR1 and CDR2: SGHRS and YFSETQ. CDR3 length: 16 residues. V lost 4 bases, J lost 7 bases, and 6 bases stayed unmatched.

J is TRBJ1-3 and V is TRBV7-2; possible D gene TRBD1, 6 bases. Trimming left V 2 bases short and J 0 bases short, with 14 bases between. The CDR3 runs to 17 residues. In germline, CDR1 is SGHTA, CDR2 FQGNSA. Here the CDR3 reads CASSLTTGGSSGNTIYF. In DNA, the CDR3 is TGTGCCAGCAGCTTAACGACAGGTGGGAGCTCTGGAAACACCATATATTTT.

The gene calls are TRBV28 and TRBJ2-1; TRBD2 is a possible D gene (5 bases). CDR1 and CDR2 from the germline V gene are MDHEN and SYDVKM. Deletions cut 5 bases from V and 7 bases from J, with 9 bases between. The CDR3 totals 12 residues. The CDR3: CASSLAKNEQFF. CDR3 coding DNA: TGTGCCAGCAGTCTAGCAAAGAATGAGCAGTTCTTC.

The V and J genes are TRBV6-6 and TRBJ1-4, with TRBD1 matching over 8 bases. The germline CDR1 and CDR2 sequences are MNHNY and SVGAGI (reference sequence). This CDR3 region has 13 residues. J lost 8 bases, V lost 6 bases, and 5 bases had no gene match. This CDR3 reads CASRDRVREKLFF. CDR3 nucleotides: TGTGCCAGCAGGGACAGGGTTCGCGAAAAACTGTTTTTT.

This clone was counted only a few times. The rearrangement uses TRBV5-6 and TRBJ2-7, with D perhaps given as TRBD1 or TRBD2 (7 bases each). The germline CDR1 and CDR2 sequences are SGHDT and YYEEEE. V was clipped by 5 bases and J by 3 bases, with 12 bases between them. The CDR3 contains 13 residues. The CDR3 sequence is CASRRRGGYEQYF. CDR3 nucleotides: TGTGCCAGCAGGCGCAGGGGGGGCTACGAGCAGTACTTC.

This rearrangement joins TRBV25-1 to TRBJ1-2; D ambiguous. This CDR3 comprises 13 residues. CDR1 is MGHDK, CDR2 SYGVNS, per germline. V was shortened by 2 bases and J by 6 bases, with 10 bases between the two germline ends. The CDR3 DNA reads as TGTGCCAGCAGTGAAGGAATAGGGCATGGCTACACCTTC. It specifies CASSEGIGHGYTF.

The chain combines TRBV9 with TRBJ1-2; TRBD1 matches 8 bases. The germline V gene encodes CDR1 SGDLS and CDR2 YYNGEE. The CDR3 totals 13 residues. Trimming at V came to 6 bases and at J to 5 bases, leaving 6 bases not matched to a gene. Written as DNA, the CDR3 is TGTGCCAGCACCATGCAGGGGGCATATGGCTACACCTTC. This translates into CASTMQGAYGYTF.

This clone has a handful of counts. The V and J genes are TRBV13 and TRBJ2-2, with D uncertain. Germline V gene data show CDR1 as PRHDT and CDR2 as FYEKMQ (reference sequence). This CDR3 has 16 residues. V lost 2 bases and J 1 base, leaving 11 bases between the germline ends. The CDR3 DNA follows: TGTGCCAGCAGCTTACCATTCGGCGTGAACACCGGGGAGCTGTTTTTT. Protein: CASSLPFGVNTGELFF.

The chain couples TRBV5-1 to TRBJ1-1, with 7 bases aligning to TRBD1. Germline V gene sequence: CDR1 SGHRS, CDR2 YFSETQ. Trimming cost V 4 bases and J 7 bases; bases outside gene matches: 13. The length of the CDR3 is 15 residues. This CDR3 is CASSRLQGRDGEAFF. CDR3 coding DNA: TGCGCCAGCAGCCGTTTACAGGGGCGGGACGGTGAAGCTTTCTTT.

This sequence joins TRBV29-1 and TRBJ2-3; no firm D call. Deletions cut 7 bases from V and 2 bases from J, with 7 bases between. Germline lookup yields CDR1 SQVTM and CDR2 ANQGSEA. The CDR3 is 11 amino acids. CDR3 nucleotide sequence: TGCAGCGGTACCTCCACAGATACGCAGTATTTT. It codes for CSGTSTDTQYF.

The chain is built from TRBV27 and TRBJ2-6; a possible D gene is TRBD2 (6 bases). Trimming stripped 2 bases from V and 2 bases from J, with 7 bases between. The V gene's germline CDR1 is MNHEY and CDR2 SMNVEV (reference sequence). The CDR3 has 15 residues. The CDR3 is CASSLGGTGANVLTF. The CDR3 DNA is TGTGCCAGCAGTTTAGGGGGGACTGGGGCCAACGTCCTGACTTTC.

The chain couples TRBV7-3 to TRBJ2-2, with TRBD2 matching over 7 bases. V lost 5 bases and J lost 7; bases outside the gene matches: 4. The CDR3 runs to 13 residues. The germline CDR1 and CDR2 sequences are SGHTA and FQGTGA. CDR3 coding DNA: TGTGCCAGCAGCCCGGGGAGGGTCGGGGAGCTGTTTTTT. It codes for CASSPGRVGELFF.

The chain uses TRBV7-2 and TRBJ2-5, with 7 bases lining up with TRBD1. J gave up 5 bases and V 0 bases, and 0 bases lay outside the gene matches. The CDR3 contains 13 residues. Germline V lookup: CDR1 SGHTA, CDR2 FQGNSA. CDR3 residues: CASSLAGGETQYF. CDR3 sequence (DNA): TGTGCCAGCAGCTTAGCAGGGGGCGAGACCCAGTACTTC.

This clone appeared once. The chain joins TRBV7-6 to TRBJ2-2, with D possibly matching TRBD1 (6 bases). Germline values: CDR1 SGHVS, CDR2 FNYEAQ. The CDR3 length is 15 residues. Trimming took 0 bases from V and 5 from J, leaving 10 bases between them. The chain's CDR3 is CASSLAGASTGELFF. The DNA for the CDR3 is TGTGCCAGCAGCTTAGCGGGGGCCTCGACCGGGGAGCTGTTTTTT.